Listed below are T cell receptor beta chains from one sample, sequenced in a study of cytomegalovirus exposure and HLA in healthy donors. Produced via immunoSEQ multiplex PCR; TCRdb's table is partial and in-frame only. Of roughly 150,000 clones in the sample, about 88% were seen once. The sample comprised PBMCs. These receptors were taken from a man aged 18 to 35 in good health and CMV-seronegative. CDR3s include the opening cysteine and the closing phenylalanine or tryptophan. The D gene is left open where the match is weak. The size of a clone is reported for some rows only, either as once, few or many, or as a class for expanded clones.

V	size	D	J	DNA	CDR3
TRBV7-9	NA	TRBD2	TRBJ2-2	TGTGCCAGCAGCTCCCGGACTAGTACCAACACCGGGGAGCTGTTTTTT	CASSSRTSTNTGELFF
TRBV4-3	few	TRBD2	TRBJ2-2	TGCGCCAGCAGCCAACTACTAGCGTCCGGGGAGCTGTTTTTT	CASSQLLASGELFF
TRBV18	NA	NA	TRBJ2-7	TGTGCCAGCTCACGTGGTGGAGGGTTAAGCTCCTACGAGCAGTACTTC	CASSRGGGLSSYEQYF
TRBV19	few	TRBD2	TRBJ2-1	TGTGCCAGTAGCTGGGGGGTGAGGGAGGGCCTCTATGAGCAGTTCTTC	CASSWGVREGLYEQFF
TRBV5-6	NA	NA	TRBJ1-5	TGTGCCAGCAGCATGACGAGTGAGGGGCCCCAGCATTTT	CASSMTSEGPQHF
TRBV6-1	NA	NA	TRBJ2-7	TGTGCCAGCAGTGAACTCGGTAGCTCCTACGAGCAGTACTTC	CASSELGSSYEQYF
TRBV7-9	few	NA	TRBJ1-6	TGTGCCAGCAGCTCCACCGGACAATCCCATTCACCCCTCCACTTT	CASSSTGQSHSPLHF
TRBV10-3	NA	TRBD2	TRBJ2-2	TGTGCCATCACTCCCTCGGGAGGGGAGTACACCGGGGAGCTGTTTTTT	CAITPSGGEYTGELFF
TRBV19	NA	NA	TRBJ1-1	TGTGCCAGTACTAGCGGGCAGACGAACACTGAAGCTTTCTTT	CASTSGQTNTEAFF
TRBV7-6	NA	TRBD1	TRBJ2-1	TGTGCCAGCAGCTATCGAAGGGGACAGAATGAGCAGTTCTTC	CASSYRRGQNEQFF
TRBV4-1	NA	TRBD2	TRBJ2-1	TGCGCCAGCAGCCAGGGACTAGCGGGAACCGAGCAGTTCTTC	CASSQGLAGTEQFF
TRBV6-1	NA	TRBD2	TRBJ2-3	TGTGCCAGCAGTGAATTAGCGGGGGGGGTCACAGATACGCAGTATTTT	CASSELAGGVTDTQYF
TRBV29-1	NA	NA	TRBJ1-1	TGCAGCGTGGGACTTCAGGGTTCTGAAGCTTTCTTT	CSVGLQGSEAFF
TRBV27	NA	TRBD1	TRBJ1-2	TGTGCCAGCAGTTTACGGGACAGCTATGGCTACACCTTC	CASSLRDSYGYTF
TRBV6-5	few	NA	TRBJ1-4	TGTGCCAGCAGTTCCCCCGGGGTCTCTAATGAAAAACTGTTTTTT	CASSSPGVSNEKLFF
TRBV28	NA	TRBD1	TRBJ1-5	TGTGCCAGCAGGGCGGACAGGGCTAATCAGCCCCAGCATTTT	CASRADRANQPQHF
TRBV7-2	NA	TRBD2	TRBJ2-3	TGTGCCAGCAGCTTAGTAGCGGGGGCCACAGATACGCAGTATTTT	CASSLVAGATDTQYF
TRBV6-4	NA	NA	TRBJ2-1	TGTGCCAGCAGTGACTCATTAGCGCTGGACTTATACAATGAGCAGTTCTTC	CASSDSLALDLYNEQFF
TRBV29-1	NA	NA	TRBJ1-1	TGCAGCGTTGAAGGGCGGGGAGGGGACACTGAAGCTTTCTTT	CSVEGRGGDTEAFF
TRBV28	once	NA	TRBJ1-2	TGTGCCAGCAGTTTATTCGATAGTGCAGGTTATAGAGGCTACACCTTC	CASSLFDSAGYRGYTF
TRBV6-1	NA	NA	TRBJ2-6	TGTGCCAGCAGTGGACGTACAGGGTTTGGTTCTGGGGCCAACGTCCTGACTTTC	CASSGRTGFGSGANVLTF
TRBV10-3	once	TRBD2	TRBJ2-1	TGTGCCACTCACCCCCCCCTTGGACTAGCGGCTAACAATGAGCAGTTCTTC	CATHPPLGLAANNEQFF
TRBV5-1	NA	TRBD2	TRBJ2-2	TGCGCCAGCGTGACTAGCGGGGGGTCCGCGAACACCGGGGAGCTGTTTTTT	CASVTSGGSANTGELFF
TRBV19	NA	NA	TRBJ1-1	TGTGCCAGTAGTATGGGCGGGGGTGGTGAAGCTTTCTTT	CASSMGGGGEAFF
TRBV25-1	NA	NA	TRBJ1-1	TGTGCCAGCAGTGACACGACAGGTATCGGCACTGAAGCTTTCTTT	CASSDTTGIGTEAFF
TRBV6-5	NA	TRBD2	TRBJ2-2	TGTGCCTCGGGAGGGAAGGGTGTCTCCGGGGAGCTGTTTTTT	CASGGKGVSGELFF
TRBV4-3	once	TRBD2	TRBJ2-3	TGCGCCAGCAGCCAAGGGGCTAGCGGGAGGGTTACAGATACGCAGTATTTT	CASSQGASGRVTDTQYF
TRBV19	NA	TRBD2	TRBJ2-7	TGTGCCAGTAGTATACTAGCGGGCGCCTACGAGCAGTACTTC	CASSILAGAYEQYF
TRBV19	NA	NA	TRBJ1-5	TGTGCCAGTAGTATATTTGGGCAGGCGATAAGCAATCAGCCCCAGCATTTT	CASSIFGQAISNQPQHF
TRBV27	NA	NA	TRBJ1-1	TGTGCCAGCAGGGTACAGGGTAACACTGAAGCTTTCTTT	CASRVQGNTEAFF
TRBV27	NA	NA	TRBJ1-5	TGTGCCAGCAGTTCAGGTAGCAATCAGCCCCAGCATTTT	CASSSGSNQPQHF
TRBV2	NA	TRBD2	TRBJ2-5	TGTGCCAGCAGTGACGGCGGGGGGGCGCTCGAGACCCAGTACTTC	CASSDGGGALETQYF
TRBV6-5	NA	NA	TRBJ1-5	TGTGCCAGCTCCAGGACAGAGTATAGCAATCAGCCCCAGCATTTT	CASSRTEYSNQPQHF
TRBV27	NA	NA	TRBJ2-7	TGTGCCAGCAGTTTGGACAGACACTACGAGCAGTACTTC	CASSLDRHYEQYF
TRBV5-4	once	TRBD1	TRBJ2-2	TGTGCCAGCAGCCCCAGGACAGGGGGCAGCACCGGGGAGCTGTTTTTT	CASSPRTGGSTGELFF
TRBV6-5	NA	NA	TRBJ1-5	TGTGCCAGCACCCAGAGAAGGGGCGGCAATCAGCCCCAGCATTTT	CASTQRRGGNQPQHF
TRBV27	once	NA	TRBJ2-7	TGTGCCAGCAGTTTGACTCAGAGCTCCTACGAGCAGTACTTC	CASSLTQSSYEQYF
TRBV4-1	once	NA	TRBJ2-7	TGCGCCAGCAGCCAAGTCAATACAGGGCCGTACGAGCAGTACTTC	CASSQVNTGPYEQYF
TRBV7-2	NA	NA	TRBJ1-2	TGTGCCAGCAGCTTAGGGTTCGCCTCTGGCGGTTTTGGCTACACCTTC	CASSLGFASGGFGYTF
TRBV9	NA	TRBD1	TRBJ2-3	TGTGCCAGCAGCACCCGAGGGGACAGGGGGTCAGATACGCAGTATTTT	CASSTRGDRGSDTQYF
TRBV11-3	NA	TRBD2	TRBJ2-7	TGTGCCAGCAGCGCTCCGACTAGCGGCCGAGGTTACGAGCAGTACTTC	CASSAPTSGRGYEQYF
TRBV28	NA	TRBD2	TRBJ2-7	TGTGCCAGCAGTTTGGAGTGGCGGGAGCTAACTACCTACGAGCAGTACTTC	CASSLEWRELTTYEQYF
TRBV15	NA	NA	TRBJ1-2	TGTGCCACCAGCAGTATGGGCACGAACTATGGCTACACCTTC	CATSSMGTNYGYTF
TRBV28	NA	NA	TRBJ2-5	TGTGCCAGCAGTTCCCCCCAGGGGTGGGAGACCCAGTACTTC	CASSSPQGWETQYF
TRBV5-4	NA	TRBD2	TRBJ2-1	TGTGCCAGCAGCATCGGGGGGGGTGAGCAGTTCTTC	CASSIGGGEQFF
TRBV5-4	NA	NA	TRBJ2-5	TGTGCCAGCAGCTTTTTTGACAGGAAAGAGACCCAGTACTTC	CASSFFDRKETQYF
TRBV2	NA	NA	TRBJ2-3	TGTGCCAGCAGTGGACCAGGTCTTAGCACAGATACGCAGTATTTT	CASSGPGLSTDTQYF
TRBV11-3	NA	NA	TRBJ1-1	TGTGCCAGCAGCCGAGACGGGGGTTTGGCAACTGAAGCTTTCTTT	CASSRDGGLATEAFF
TRBV6-5	once	NA	TRBJ1-1	TGTGCCAGCCGCCGGGACTCCCCGGGGACTGAAGCTTTCTTT	CASRRDSPGTEAFF
TRBV7-9	NA	NA	TRBJ2-4	TGTGCCAGCAGCCTTCCAGCCAAAAACATTCAGTACTTC	CASSLPAKNIQYF
TRBV28	NA	NA	TRBJ1-5	TGTGCCAGCAGTTTATACAGGGAGGGATATCAGCCCCAGCATTTT	CASSLYREGYQPQHF
TRBV4-1	NA	TRBD2	TRBJ2-1	TGCGCCAGCAGCCCTCGGACTAGCGGGGGGGATAGCTCCTACAATGAGCAGTTCTTC	CASSPRTSGGDSSYNEQFF
TRBV19	NA	TRBD1	TRBJ2-1	TGTGCCAGTAGCCCGGACAGGGGGGATAATGAGCAGTTCTTC	CASSPDRGDNEQFF
TRBV5-1	NA	NA	TRBJ1-2	TGCGCCAGCAGCTTGGATTCCGGTTGGGGGGACCTCAATGGCTACACCTTC	CASSLDSGWGDLNGYTF